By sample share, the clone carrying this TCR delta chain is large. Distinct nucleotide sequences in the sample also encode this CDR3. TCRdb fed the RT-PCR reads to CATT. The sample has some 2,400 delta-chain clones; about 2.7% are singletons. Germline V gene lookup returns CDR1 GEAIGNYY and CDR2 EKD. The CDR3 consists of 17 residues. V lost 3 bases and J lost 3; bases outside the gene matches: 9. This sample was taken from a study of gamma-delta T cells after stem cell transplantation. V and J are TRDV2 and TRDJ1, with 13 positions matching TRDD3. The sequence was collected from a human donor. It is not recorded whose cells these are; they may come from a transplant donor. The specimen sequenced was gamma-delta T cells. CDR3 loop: CACDSLLGDTLPDKLIF. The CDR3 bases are TGTGCCTGTGACTCCCTACTGGGGGATACGCTCCCCGATAAACTCATCTTT.